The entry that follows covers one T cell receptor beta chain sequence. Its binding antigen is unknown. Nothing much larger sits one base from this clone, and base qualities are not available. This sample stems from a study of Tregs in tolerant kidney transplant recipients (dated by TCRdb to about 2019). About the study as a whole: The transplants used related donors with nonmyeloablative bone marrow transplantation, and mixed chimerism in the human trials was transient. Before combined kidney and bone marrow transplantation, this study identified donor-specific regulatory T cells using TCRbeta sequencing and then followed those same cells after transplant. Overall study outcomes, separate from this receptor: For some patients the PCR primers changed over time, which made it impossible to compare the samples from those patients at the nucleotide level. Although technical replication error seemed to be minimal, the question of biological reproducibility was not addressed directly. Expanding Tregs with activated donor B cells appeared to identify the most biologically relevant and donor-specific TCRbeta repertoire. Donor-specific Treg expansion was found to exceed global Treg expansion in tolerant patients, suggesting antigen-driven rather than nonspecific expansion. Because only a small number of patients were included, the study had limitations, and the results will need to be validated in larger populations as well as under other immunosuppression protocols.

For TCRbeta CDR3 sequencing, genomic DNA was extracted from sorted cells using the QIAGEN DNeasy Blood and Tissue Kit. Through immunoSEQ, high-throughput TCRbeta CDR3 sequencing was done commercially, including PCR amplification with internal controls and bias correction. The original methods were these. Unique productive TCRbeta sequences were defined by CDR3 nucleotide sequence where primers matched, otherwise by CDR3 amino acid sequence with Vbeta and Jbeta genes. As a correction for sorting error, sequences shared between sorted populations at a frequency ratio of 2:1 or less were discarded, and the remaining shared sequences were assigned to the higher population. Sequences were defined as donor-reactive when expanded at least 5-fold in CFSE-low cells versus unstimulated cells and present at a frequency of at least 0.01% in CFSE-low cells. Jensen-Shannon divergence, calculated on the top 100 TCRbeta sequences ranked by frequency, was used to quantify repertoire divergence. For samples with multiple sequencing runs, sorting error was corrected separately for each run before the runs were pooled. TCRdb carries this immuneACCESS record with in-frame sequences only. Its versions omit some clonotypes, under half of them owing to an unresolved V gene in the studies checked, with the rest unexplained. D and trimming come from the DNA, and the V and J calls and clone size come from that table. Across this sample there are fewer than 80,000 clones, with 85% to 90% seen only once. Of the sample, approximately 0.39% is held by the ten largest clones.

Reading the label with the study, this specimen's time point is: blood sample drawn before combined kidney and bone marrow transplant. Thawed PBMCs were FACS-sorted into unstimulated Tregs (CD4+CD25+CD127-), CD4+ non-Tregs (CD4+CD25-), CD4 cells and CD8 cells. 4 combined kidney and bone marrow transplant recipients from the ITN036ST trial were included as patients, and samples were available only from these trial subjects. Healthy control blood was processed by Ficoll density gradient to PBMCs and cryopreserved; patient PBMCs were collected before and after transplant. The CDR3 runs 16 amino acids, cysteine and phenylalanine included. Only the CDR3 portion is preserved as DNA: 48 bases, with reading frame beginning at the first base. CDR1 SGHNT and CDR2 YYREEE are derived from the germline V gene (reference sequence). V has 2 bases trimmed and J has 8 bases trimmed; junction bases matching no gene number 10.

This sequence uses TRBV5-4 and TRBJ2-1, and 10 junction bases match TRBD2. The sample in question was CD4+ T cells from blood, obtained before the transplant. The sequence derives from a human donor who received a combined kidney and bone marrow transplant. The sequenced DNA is TGTGCCAGCAGCTTTTGGAAGCGGGAGGGCCGGGATGAGCAGTTCTTC. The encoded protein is CASSFWKREGRDEQFF.